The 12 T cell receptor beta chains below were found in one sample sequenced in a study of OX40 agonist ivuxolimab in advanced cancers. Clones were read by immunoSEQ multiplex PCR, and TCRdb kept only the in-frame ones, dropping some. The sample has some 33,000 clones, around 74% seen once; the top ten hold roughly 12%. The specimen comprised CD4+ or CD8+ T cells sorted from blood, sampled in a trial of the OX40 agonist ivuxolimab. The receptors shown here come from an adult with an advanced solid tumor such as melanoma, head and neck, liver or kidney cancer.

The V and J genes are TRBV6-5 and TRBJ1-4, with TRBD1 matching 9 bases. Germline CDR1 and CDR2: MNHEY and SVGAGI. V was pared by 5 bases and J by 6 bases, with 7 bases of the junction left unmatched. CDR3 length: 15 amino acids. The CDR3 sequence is CASSPGGQGYEKLFF. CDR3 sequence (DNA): TGTGCCAGCAGTCCTGGGGGACAGGGTTATGAAAAACTGTTTTTT.

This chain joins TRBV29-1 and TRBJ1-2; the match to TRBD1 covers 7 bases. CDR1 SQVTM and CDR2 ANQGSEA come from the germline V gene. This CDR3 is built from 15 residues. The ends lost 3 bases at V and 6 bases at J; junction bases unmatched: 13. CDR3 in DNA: TGCAGCGTTGAGCGGACAGGCTCCCCCCGGGATGGCTACACCTTC. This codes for CSVERTGSPRDGYTF.

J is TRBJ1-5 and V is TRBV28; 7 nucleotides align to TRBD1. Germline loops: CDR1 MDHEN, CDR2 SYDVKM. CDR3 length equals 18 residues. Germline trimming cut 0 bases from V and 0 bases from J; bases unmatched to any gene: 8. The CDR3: CASSLWGQLLYSNQPQHF. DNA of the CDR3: TGTGCCAGCAGTTTATGGGGACAGCTTCTATATAGCAATCAGCCCCAGCATTTT.

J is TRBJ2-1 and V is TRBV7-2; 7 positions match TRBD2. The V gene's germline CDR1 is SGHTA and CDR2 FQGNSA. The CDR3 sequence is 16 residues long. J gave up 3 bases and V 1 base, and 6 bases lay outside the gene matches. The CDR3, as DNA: TGTGCCAGCAGCTTAGTAGTGTCGGGGGGCTACAATGAGCAGTTCTTC. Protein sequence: CASSLVVSGGYNEQFF.

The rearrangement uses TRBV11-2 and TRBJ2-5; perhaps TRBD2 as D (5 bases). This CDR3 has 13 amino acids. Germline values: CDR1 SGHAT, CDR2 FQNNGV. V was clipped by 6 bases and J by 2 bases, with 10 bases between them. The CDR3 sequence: CASSLGRQETQYF. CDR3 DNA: TGTGCCAGCAGTCTAGGGAGACAAGAGACCCAGTACTTC.

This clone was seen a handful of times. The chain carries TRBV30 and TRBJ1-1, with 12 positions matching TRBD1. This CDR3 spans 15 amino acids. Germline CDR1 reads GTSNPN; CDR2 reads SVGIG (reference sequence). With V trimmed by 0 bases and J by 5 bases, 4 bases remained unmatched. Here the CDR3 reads CAWSVRDRGRTEAFF. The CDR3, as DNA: TGTGCCTGGAGTGTACGGGACAGGGGGCGAACTGAAGCTTTCTTT.

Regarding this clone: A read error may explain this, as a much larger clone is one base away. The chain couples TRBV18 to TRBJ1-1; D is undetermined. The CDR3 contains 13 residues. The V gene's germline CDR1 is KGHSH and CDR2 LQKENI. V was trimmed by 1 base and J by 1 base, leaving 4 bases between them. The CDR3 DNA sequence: TGTGCCAGCTCACCACAGGGGAACACTGAAGCTTTCTTT. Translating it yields CASSPQGNTEAFF.

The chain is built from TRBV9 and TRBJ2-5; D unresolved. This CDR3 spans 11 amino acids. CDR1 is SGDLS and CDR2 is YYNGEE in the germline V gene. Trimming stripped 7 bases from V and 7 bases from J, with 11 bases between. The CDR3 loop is CASGSLVTQYF. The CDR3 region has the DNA TGTGCCAGCGGATCCCTGGTGACCCAGTACTTC.

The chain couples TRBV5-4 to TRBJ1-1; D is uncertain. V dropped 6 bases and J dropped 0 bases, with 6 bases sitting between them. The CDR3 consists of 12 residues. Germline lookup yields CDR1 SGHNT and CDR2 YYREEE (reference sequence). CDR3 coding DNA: TGTGCCAGCAAATACATGAACACTGAAGCTTTCTTT. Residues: CASKYMNTEAFF.

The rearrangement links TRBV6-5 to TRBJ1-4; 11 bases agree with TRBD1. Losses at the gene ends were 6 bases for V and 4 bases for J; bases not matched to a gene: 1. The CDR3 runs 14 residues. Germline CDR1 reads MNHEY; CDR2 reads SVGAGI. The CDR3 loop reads CASRDRGRNEKLFF. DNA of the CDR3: TGTGCCAGCAGGGACAGGGGGCGTAATGAAAAACTGTTTTTT.

This CDR3 reads CASSITRGQGEQFF. The DNA for the CDR3 is TGTGCCAGTAGTATAACCCGGGGGCAAGGTGAGCAGTTCTTC. The chain is built from TRBV19 and TRBJ2-1; the D call may be TRBD1 or TRBD2 (6 bases each). This CDR3 comprises 14 residues. Trimming pared 2 bases from V and 9 bases from J, leaving 14 bases between. Germline V gene data show CDR1 as LNHDA and CDR2 as SQIVND (reference sequence).

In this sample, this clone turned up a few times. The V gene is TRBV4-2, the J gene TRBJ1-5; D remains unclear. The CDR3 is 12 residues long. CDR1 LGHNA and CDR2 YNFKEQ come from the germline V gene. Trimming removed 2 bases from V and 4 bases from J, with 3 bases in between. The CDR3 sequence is CASSQQNQPQHF. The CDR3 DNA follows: TGTGCCAGCAGCCAACAAAATCAGCCCCAGCATTTT.